This T cell receptor beta chain comes out of a study of CD8 T cells in ankylosing spondylitis (dated by TCRdb to 2017 to 2019). Notes on the research overall: The study profiled T cell receptor beta repertoires in healthy donors and ankylosing spondylitis patients to find disease-linked TCR variants. The full study cohort was made up of over 20 ankylosing spondylitis patients and 108 healthy donors. Peripheral blood was sampled, and synovial fluid was additionally collected from ankylosing spondylitis patients. What the work shows at the level of the full study, not this receptor alone: The disease-linked clones were reported to be significantly enriched in matched synovial fluid samples from ankylosing spondylitis patients. A CD8+ phenotype was shown by the disease-linked clones, which were found at relatively low frequencies in peripheral blood. A TCR beta motif made up of about eight highly homologous amino acid variants appeared to be characteristic of blood from ankylosing spondylitis patients. Some TCR beta motif variants had previously been reported in synovial fluid and blood of reactive arthritis patients, which suggested common disease-initiation mechanisms.

V is cut by 1 base and J by 2 bases, and the space between the germline ends is 11 bases. There are 15 amino acids in the CDR3, from cysteine to phenylalanine inclusive. The kept DNA is CDR3 alone, 45 bases in frame from the first base. CDR1 is given as MNHEY and CDR2 as SVGEGT, both from the germline V gene. This clonotype was seen a handful of times. No antigen is known for it. No base quality values were provided; no much bigger clone lies one nucleotide off. These reads were obtained on an Illumina HiSeq 2500. Quantitative 5'-RACE with molecular barcodes was used to prepare TCR beta libraries. Per the authors' processing: Disease-linked TCR variants were identified with a new computational method built on a probabilistic model of VDJ rearrangement. The public reads were reprocessed in TCRdb via fastp at Q25 and MiXCR, keeping in-frame beta chains. Under each unique CDR3 protein, matching rows form one entry showing the most common genes and DNA. TCRdb's processing, not the study's, gives the V and J calls here. The sample table holds roughly 170,000 distinct CDR3 sequences, of which approximately 10% were seen once. The ten biggest clones cover more than 13% of the sample.

The sequence is built from TRBV6-2 or TRBV6-3 and TRBJ2-5; a weak D assignment points to TRBD1 (6 bases agree). The sample taken for sequencing was blood, either unsorted or a sorted T cell fraction (not recorded which). The clonotype was recovered from a female donor with ankylosing spondylitis or in good health (not recorded which). In nucleotide form, the sequence is TGTGCCAGCAGTTACTTTTCAGGGGCACAAGAGACCCAGTACTTC. This gives the protein CASSYFSGAQETQYF.